These 19 T cell receptor beta chains were sequenced from one sample in a study of human T cells and chemical hapten exposure. MiXCR was run by TCRdb on the RACE reads, yielding one entry per CDR3 protein. In the table there are 100,000 or so distinct CDR3 sequences, 9.3% of which are singletons. Noted time point: patch test 2, 6 weeks after DPC sensitization. Specified treatment: therapeutic diphenylcyclopropenone sensitization with weekly scalp DPC. The starting material was whole blood, obtained in connection with sensitization to the hapten diphenylcyclopropenone (DPC). These receptors originate from a woman in her thirties or forties with alopecia areata. Some clones in this sample may be carry-over from other donors' samples.

The chain recombines TRBV7-8 with TRBJ2-1, with 7 nucleotides matching TRBD1. Losses at the gene ends were 4 bases for V and 3 bases for J; bases not matched to a gene: 3. Per the germline V gene, CDR1 is SGHVS and CDR2 is FQNEAQ. The CDR3 sequence is 14 residues long. CDR3: CASSYDRDYNEQFF. The CDR3 region has the DNA TGTGCCAGCAGCTATGACAGGGACTACAATGAGCAGTTCTTC.

Concerning this clonotype: One junction end disagrees with the germline gene, perhaps due to a read error. The chain carries TRBV5-1 and TRBJ1-1, with D unclear. This CDR3 contains 15 residues. CDR1 and CDR2 (germline): SGHRS, YFSETQ. The CDR3 sequence: CDSSFVTGSGSEAFF. Here the CDR3 DNA reads TGCGACAGCAGCTTCGTCACGGGTAGCGGCTCTGAAGCTTTCTTT.

In its sample, this clonotype was seen a few times. V gene TRBV12-3 or TRBV12-4 combines with J gene TRBJ2-5, with D uncertain. The CDR3 sequence is 13 residues long. Trimming shortened V by 3 bases and J by 2 bases, and 7 bases separated the two germline ends. The CDR3: CASSFGLQETQYF. CDR3 DNA: TGTGCCAGCAGTTTTGGATTACAAGAGACCCAGTACTTC.

This clonotype showed up just a few times. The chain links TRBV28 to TRBJ2-7; D is uncertain. The V gene lost 3 bases and the J gene lost 0 bases, with 9 bases spanning the gap. Germline V gene data show CDR1 as MDHEN and CDR2 as SYDVKM. The CDR3 runs to 14 residues. The CDR3 here is CASSFGQISYEQYF. DNA of the CDR3: TGTGCCAGCAGTTTTGGTCAGATCTCCTACGAGCAGTACTTC. The whole variable domain, filled in from reference TRBV28 and TRBJ2-7, reads DVKVTQSSRYLVKRTGEKVFLECVQDMDHENMFWYRQDPGLGLRLIYFSYDVKMKEKGDIPEGYSVSREKKERFSLILESASTNQTSMYLCASSFGQISYEQYFGPGTRLTVT.

As for this clonotype: A much larger clone lies a single base off, so this may be a read error. The rearrangement uses TRBV20-1 and TRBJ2-7, with unresolved D. Germline CDR1 reads DFQATT; CDR2 reads SNEGSKA (reference sequence). The CDR3 has 10 amino acids. The CDR3 region has the DNA TGCGGTGCTAGAGATCACGAGCAGTACTTC. Translated: CGARDHEQYF.

This clonotype was seen a few times. Here the CDR3 DNA reads TGTGCCAGCACTAAGGGGGCCGAGCAGTACTTC. It encodes CASTKGAEQYF. V usage is TRBV27 and J usage is TRBJ2-7; 7 bases match TRBD1. The V segment lost 7 bases and the J segment 6 bases; nucleotides outside the gene matches: 3. The CDR3 is 11 residues long. The V gene's germline CDR1 is MNHEY and CDR2 SMNVEV (reference sequence).

Many counts were recorded for this clonotype. V and J are TRBV5-1 and TRBJ2-7; D call uncertain. Germline loops: CDR1 SGHRS, CDR2 YFSETQ. The V gene lost 5 bases and the J gene lost 13 bases, with 19 bases spanning the gap. The CDR3 runs 12 residues. CDR3 coding DNA: TGCGCCAGCAGTCCTACCGGGCCCTTCCCATACTTC. Its protein product is CASSPTGPFPYF.

This clonotype was seen at least ten times. This chain connects TRBV4-1 to TRBJ2-7; 10 bases match TRBD1. Germline V gives CDR1 MGHRA, CDR2 YSYEKL. The CDR3 covers 18 residues. V trimming: 2 bases; J trimming: 4 bases; junction bases outside the gene matches: 14. The CDR3 coding sequence is TGCGCCAGCAGCCAAAACCTGGGGGGACAGGGGACCGTTTACGAGCAGTACTTC. Translating gives CASSQNLGGQGTVYEQYF.

In this sample, this clonotype turned up many times. The V call is TRBV11-2, the J call TRBJ2-3; D may be TRBD2 (5 bases). This CDR3 comprises 16 residues. Germline V CDR1 and CDR2: SGHAT, FQNNGV. V was cut by 8 bases and J by 2 bases, with 20 bases left in between. The CDR3 reads CASHPPPGTATDTQYF. CDR3 nucleotides: TGTGCCAGCCATCCCCCCCCGGGAACGGCCACAGATACGCAGTATTTT.

This clonotype has only a few counts. The V gene is TRBV6-1, the J gene TRBJ2-7; D is ambiguous. CDR1 and CDR2 (germline): MNHNS, SASEGT. The CDR3 covers 13 residues. The ends were cut back, 4 bases at V and 5 bases at J, with 12 bases in the middle. CDR3 coding DNA: TGTGCCAGCAGTGGCGGCAGGACCCACGAGCAGTACTTC. It yields the protein CASSGGRTHEQYF.

Ten or more counts support this clonotype. The chain couples TRBV5-4 to TRBJ2-1; maybe TRBD2 (5 bases). The CDR3 loop spans 16 amino acids. Germline assignment: CDR1 SGHNT and CDR2 YYREEE (reference sequence). The ends were cut back, 1 base at V and 4 bases at J, with 15 bases in the middle. As DNA, the CDR3 is TGTGCCAGCAGCTTGAGGGCGGGTCTCCCTTACAATGAGCAGTTCTTC. Residues: CASSLRAGLPYNEQFF.

The chain combines TRBV28 with TRBJ2-3; 10 nucleotides line up with TRBD2. Germline-derived CDR1 and CDR2 are MDHEN and SYDVKM. This CDR3 is built from 15 residues. The ends lost 6 bases at V and 3 bases at J; junction bases unmatched: 6. The CDR3 sequence: CASSPPLAGTDTQYF. The CDR3 region has the DNA TGTGCCAGCAGCCCCCCACTAGCGGGAACAGATACGCAGTATTTT.

This clonotype came up many times. V and J are TRBV18 and TRBJ1-5; 7 nucleotides agree with TRBD1. The CDR3 totals 14 residues. Germline V gene data show CDR1 as KGHSH and CDR2 as LQKENI. Trimming removed 6 bases from V and 3 bases from J; junction bases left unmatched: 5. CDR3 loop: CASSQGDFNQPQHF. CDR3 nucleotides: TGTGCCAGCTCCCAGGGGGACTTCAATCAGCCCCAGCATTTT.

This chain connects TRBV29-1 to TRBJ2-3; TRBD2 matches 9 bases. Germline lookup yields CDR1 SQVTM and CDR2 ANQGSEA. The trim removed 7 bases at V and 0 bases at J, leaving 14 bases unmatched. CDR3 length: 17 amino acids. CDR3 coding DNA: TGCAGCGCCATGGGAACTAGCGGGCATACTAGCACAGATACGCAGTATTTT. Translation gives CSAMGTSGHTSTDTQYF.

This clonotype was observed a few times. This rearrangement joins TRBV7-2 to TRBJ1-3, with unresolved D. The length of the CDR3 is 14 residues. V lost 2 bases to trimming and J lost 0 bases, with 5 bases between them. From germline, CDR1 is SGHTA and CDR2 FQGNSA. CDR3 protein: CASSLQISGNTIYF. In nucleotides, the CDR3 is TGTGCCAGCAGCTTACAGATCTCTGGAAACACCATATATTTT.

V is TRBV24-1 and J is TRBJ2-3; TRBD1 aligns across 7 bases. CDR3 length: 15 amino acids. V was pared by 7 bases and J by 2 bases, with 8 bases of the junction left unmatched. CDR1 is KGHDR, CDR2 SFDVKD, per germline. DNA of the CDR3: TGTGCCACCAGGAGCACGGGGACAGACACAGATACGCAGTATTTT. Translating gives CATRSTGTDTDTQYF.

This clonotype came up a few times. The chain carries TRBV20-1 and TRBJ2-3, with TRBD2 matching over 10 bases. From germline, CDR1 is DFQATT and CDR2 SNEGSKA (reference sequence). Trimming cost V 3 bases and J 4 bases; bases outside gene matches: 7. CDR3 length equals 15 residues. The CDR3 bases are TGCAGTGCTAGTCGCTCTAGCGGGAGTTCAGATACGCAGTATTTT. Protein: CSASRSSGSSDTQYF.

Many counts were recorded for this clonotype. The chain joins TRBV6-2 or TRBV6-3 to TRBJ2-7; 11 bases are a match to TRBD2. Germline V gives CDR1 MNHEY, CDR2 SVGEGT. The CDR3 has 15 amino acids. The V segment lost 0 bases and the J segment 6 bases; nucleotides outside the gene matches: 4. The CDR3 protein is CASSYSTSGTVEQYF. The CDR3 DNA reads TGTGCCAGCAGTTACTCGACTAGCGGGACCGTCGAGCAGTACTTC.

This clonotype was seen only a few times. The chain carries TRBV7-6 and TRBJ1-4; no firm D call. Germline assignment: CDR1 SGHVS and CDR2 FNYEAQ. The V and J ends lost 0 bases and 8 bases respectively, with 10 bases between them. The CDR3 sequence is 14 residues long. The CDR3 region is CASSLAGLGEKLFF. The CDR3 nucleotides read TGTGCCAGCAGCTTAGCAGGCTTGGGGGAAAAACTGTTTTTT.